The 9 T cell receptor beta chains in this list originate from one sample, sequenced in a study of post-analysis software for immune sequencing data. Study results and caveats: Among roughly 5 TRBV segments more frequent in patients than controls were TRBV5-6, TRBV5-1 and TRBV20-1.

TCR beta libraries were prepared from cDNA with unique molecular identifiers. One entry per CDR3 protein, called by TCRdb with MiXCR from the PCR reads. The sample has approximately 260,000 distinct CDR3 sequences, 36% seen once. These receptors lack a known antigen. Sequencing was performed on blood. These receptors were obtained from a girl aged 10 to 17 with multiple sclerosis.

This clonotype was counted at least ten times. CDR3 DNA: TGTGCCATCAGTGAGTCCGGGCTAGATGGGCAGTTCTTC. As protein: CAISESGLDGQFF. This sequence joins TRBV10-3 and TRBJ2-1, with D uncertain. The V and J ends lost 0 bases and 12 bases respectively, with 12 bases between them. Germline loops: CDR1 ENHRY, CDR2 SYGVKD. The CDR3 runs 13 residues.

The chain combines TRBV4-3 with TRBJ2-1, with a tentative D call TRBD1 (5 bases). The germline V gene encodes CDR1 LGHNA and CDR2 YSLEER. The length of the CDR3 is 16 residues. V lost 0 bases and J lost 3, with 12 bases in between. For the CDR3, the DNA is TGCGCCAGCAGCCAAGATTATATCCAGGGCTACAATGAGCAGTTCTTC. The encoded protein is CASSQDYIQGYNEQFF.

For this clonotype: The conserved phenylalanine or tryptophan normally closing the CDR3 is absent here, so this likely arose from a read error. CDR3 sequence (DNA): TGCAGGTACCAGCGGAGATCTAGCACAGATACGCAGTATCTT. Its translation: CRYQRRSSTDTQYL. The chain joins TRBV29-1 to TRBJ2-3, with D possibly matching TRBD2 (5 bases). This CDR3 region has 14 residues. Per germline, CDR1 SQVTM and CDR2 ANQGSEA.

In this sample, this clonotype turned up a few times. V and J are TRBV6-5 and TRBJ2-2; D perhaps matches TRBD2 (6 bases). The V gene lost 6 bases and the J gene lost 1 base, with 12 bases spanning the gap. This CDR3 spans 15 amino acids. CDR1 and CDR2 from the germline V gene are MNHEY and SVGAGI. CDR3 coding DNA: TGTGCCAGCAGCTCGGGACTCGTGAACACCGGGGAGCTGTTTTTT. It specifies CASSSGLVNTGELFF.

This clonotype was seen ten or more times. The chain couples TRBV6-1 to TRBJ2-1; the match to TRBD2 covers 9 bases. V shed 6 bases and J 8 bases; nucleotides not matched to a gene: 11. CDR3 length equals 15 residues. Germline V gives CDR1 MNHNS, CDR2 SASEGT. The CDR3 here is CASRGLAGGRYEQFF. The CDR3 coding sequence is TGTGCCAGCAGGGGACTCGCGGGAGGGCGGTATGAGCAGTTCTTC.

The sample holds many counts of this clonotype. This rearrangement joins TRBV4-1 to TRBJ1-1, with D hard to call. The germline V gene has CDR1 MGHRA and CDR2 YSYEKL. V was shortened by 7 bases and J by 1 base, with 16 bases between the two germline ends. The CDR3 has 15 amino acids. The CDR3 DNA sequence: TGCGCCAGCACTTTCGGGATACTAGGGAACACTGAAGCTTTCTTT. Encoded protein: CASTFGILGNTEAFF.

This clonotype was seen at least ten times. The gene calls are TRBV7-9 and TRBJ1-2; D might be TRBD1 (5 bases). V shed 5 bases and J shed 5 bases, with 9 bases lying between them. The germline V gene has CDR1 SEHNR and CDR2 FQNEAQ (reference sequence). This CDR3 contains 12 residues. CDR3 DNA sequence: TGTGCCAGCAGCCCCGGGGCATATGGCTACACCTTC. Protein sequence: CASSPGAYGYTF.

The rearrangement uses TRBV11-2 and TRBJ2-6, with 9 bases lining up with TRBD1. CDR3 length: 21 amino acids. The J segment lost 0 bases and the V segment lost 5 bases, leaving 17 bases of the junction unmatched. Germline CDR1 is SGHAT and CDR2 is FQNNGV. The CDR3 is CASSPAGTGRLTSSGANVLTF. The CDR3 DNA follows: TGTGCCAGCAGCCCCGCAGGGACAGGGCGACTTACTAGCTCTGGGGCCAACGTCCTGACTTTC.

Ten or more counts support this clonotype. J is TRBJ2-3 and V is TRBV10-3, with D uncertain. With 2 bases removed from V and 2 bases from J, the gap between germline ends came to 5 bases. CDR3 length: 13 residues. Germline V gene sequence: CDR1 ENHRY, CDR2 SYGVKD. CDR3 in amino acids: CAISEGSTDTQYF. CDR3 nucleotides: TGTGCCATCAGTGAGGGGTCCACAGATACGCAGTATTTT.